The 11 T cell receptor beta chains reported below all come from one sample, sequenced in a study of T cell responses to AZD1222 COVID-19 vaccine. The repertoire was sequenced with immunoSEQ multiplex PCR; TCRdb's copy has only in-frame clones and lacks some. Of fewer than 200,000 clones in the sample, 90% to 95% were seen once. Sequenced here: peripheral blood, sampled 28 days after the second AZD1222 dose. The receptors come from an adult who received the AZD1222 COVID-19 vaccine.

In DNA, the CDR3 is TGCAGCGTTGTGGGACAGGGGCCCAGGAGCTCCTACAATGAGCAGTTCTTC. It translates to CSVVGQGPRSSYNEQFF. The chain combines TRBV29-1 with TRBJ2-1; TRBD1 aligns across 10 bases. J gave up 0 bases and V 4 bases, and 9 bases lay outside the gene matches. Germline V gives CDR1 SQVTM, CDR2 ANQGSEA. CDR3 length equals 17 residues.

The chain recombines TRBV6-5 with TRBJ2-7, with TRBD1 matching over 7 bases. The CDR3 covers 15 residues. After removal of 6 bases from V and 2 bases from J, the junction contained 10 bases not matched to a gene. Germline assignment: CDR1 MNHEY and CDR2 SVGAGI. The CDR3 reads CASRDPGQRTYEQYF. The DNA of the CDR3 is TGTGCCAGCAGGGATCCGGGACAGAGGACCTACGAGCAGTACTTC.

This clone occurred once. The chain uses TRBV6-2 or TRBV6-3 and TRBJ1-2; D perhaps matches TRBD1 (5 bases). Germline V lookup: CDR1 MNHEY, CDR2 SVGEGT. Trimming left V 4 bases short and J 6 bases short, with 15 bases between. The CDR3 runs 14 residues. For the CDR3, the DNA is TGTGCCAGCAGTTCTCCGGGACGTATTCATGGCTACACCTTC. This gives the protein CASSSPGRIHGYTF.

The V and J genes are TRBV29-1 and TRBJ2-1, with 11 positions matching TRBD2. V lost 6 bases to trimming and J lost 5 bases; unmatched junction nucleotides: 9. In germline, CDR1 is SQVTM, CDR2 ANQGSEA. The length of the CDR3 is 15 residues. CDR3 protein: CSVHLGLADDNEQFF. CDR3 DNA: TGCAGCGTCCACCTGGGACTAGCGGATGACAATGAGCAGTTCTTC.

J is TRBJ2-3 and V is TRBV6-4; 7 bases are a match to TRBD2. CDR1 MRHNA and CDR2 SNTAGT come from the germline V gene. The CDR3 sequence is 15 residues long. After removal of 2 bases from V and 3 bases from J, the junction contained 5 bases not matched to a gene. For the CDR3, the DNA is TGTGCCAGCAGTGACGATGGGGGAGGGACAGATACGCAGTATTTT. The encoded protein is CASSDDGGGTDTQYF.

This chain connects TRBV25-1 to TRBJ2-3; D gene uncertain. Germline V lookup: CDR1 MGHDK, CDR2 SYGVNS. Deletions cut 4 bases from V and 2 bases from J, with 4 bases between. The CDR3 has 12 residues. The CDR3 protein is CASSAYTDTQYF. CDR3 bases: TGTGCCAGCAGTGCCTACACAGATACGCAGTATTTT.

J is TRBJ2-2 and V is TRBV7-3, with a tentative D call TRBD2 (5 bases). There are 16 residues in the CDR3. Germline V CDR1 and CDR2: SGHTA, FQGTGA. The V and J ends lost 6 bases and 4 bases respectively, with 18 bases between them. The DNA for the CDR3 is TGTGCCAGCAGTAGGACGAGGGAGTTATCCACCGGGGAGCTGTTTTTT. This translates into CASSRTRELSTGELFF.

V usage is TRBV18 and J usage is TRBJ2-7; 8 bases match TRBD2. V was pared by 6 bases and J by 3 bases, with 13 bases of the junction left unmatched. Germline CDR1 is KGHSH and CDR2 is LQKENI. The CDR3 is made up of 16 amino acids. The CDR3 spells CASSRTSPLVVYEQYF. CDR3 nucleotide sequence: TGTGCCAGCTCCCGGACTAGCCCGTTGGTGGTCTACGAGCAGTACTTC.

This clone has just one count. This sequence joins TRBV5-6 and TRBJ2-7, with 9 bases that match TRBD2. V shed 2 bases, J shed 2 bases, and the junction held 2 bases outside the gene matches. Germline lookup yields CDR1 SGHDT and CDR2 YYEEEE. The CDR3 runs to 14 residues. DNA of the CDR3: TGTGCCAGCAGCTTACAGCGGGGGGCCTACGAGCAGTACTTC. Its protein product is CASSLQRGAYEQYF.

V usage is TRBV6-5 and J usage is TRBJ2-1; TRBD2 aligns across 15 bases. V shed 0 bases, J shed 7 bases, and the junction held 1 base outside the gene matches. CDR1 and CDR2 (germline): MNHEY, SVGAGI. The CDR3 loop spans 16 amino acids. The chain's CDR3 is CASSYSGLAGGNEQFF. The CDR3 region has the DNA TGTGCCAGCAGTTACTCGGGACTAGCGGGGGGTAATGAGCAGTTCTTC.

V is TRBV18 and J is TRBJ1-6; TRBD1 agrees at 9 bases. The J segment lost 0 bases and the V segment lost 5 bases, leaving 5 bases of the junction unmatched. Germline CDR1 and CDR2: KGHSH and LQKENI. There are 17 residues in the CDR3. As DNA, the CDR3 is TGTGCCAGCTCATCCCAGACAGGGGGCTCCTATAATTCACCCCTCCACTTT. It encodes CASSSQTGGSYNSPLHF.